Reported below is one TCR beta chain. No antigen is known for it. From germline, CDR1 is SGHAT and CDR2 FQNNGV. Trimming left V 5 bases short and J 2 bases short, with 17 bases between. This CDR3 comprises 16 residues. The data were obtained in a study of tumor-infiltrating lymphocytes in localized non-small cell lung cancer. Study-level background: Tumor tissue and non-adjacent uninvolved lung came from each patient.

Whole-study results and caveats: No T-cell fraction difference was seen between IM1 and IM2 tumors. Higher tumor T cell infiltration than in uninvolved lung was supported by TCRbeta sequencing. Technical variation could not be separated from intratumor heterogeneity here.

Assay used: immunoSEQ multiplex PCR; TCRdb lists only in-frame clones, some missing. The sample has about 11,000 clones; 80% to 90% are singletons. Source material: uninvolved lung tissue not adjacent to the tumor. The rearrangement links TRBV11-2 to TRBJ2-3, with D possibly TRBD1 on 6 matching bases. The sequence was obtained from a human donor with non-small cell lung cancer. CDR3 loop: CASSLGRDISTDTQYF. The CDR3 nucleotides are TGTGCCAGCAGCCTAGGTCGGGACATATCCACAGATACGCAGTATTTT.